This TCR beta chain originates from a study of shared T cell receptors in the human thymus. Germline V gene sequence: CDR1 SNHLY, CDR2 FYNNEI. There are 18 residues in the CDR3. Trimming took 6 bases from V and 2 from J, leaving 23 bases between them. The data were produced by immunoSEQ multiplex PCR, yet TCRdb's version contains in-frame clones alone and is incomplete. Among some 700,000 clones listed, 70% to 90% were seen once. In addition, the sample was reused for a study of human thymus T cells. Per that paper: Healthy Finnish infants undergoing corrective surgery for congenital heart defects provided the donor material. Resections were taken during corrective heart surgery, and the thymus tissue came from these.

This receptor was obtained from a girl under two years old with a congenital heart defect. Sequencing input: thymocytes. This chain joins TRBV2 and TRBJ1-5; possibly TRBD1 for D (5 bases). CDR3 sequence reads: CASSQRSRGGPGNQPQHF. CDR3 bases: TGTGCCAGCAGCCAACGGTCCCGCGGGGGACCGGGCAATCAGCCCCAGCATTTT.